This TCR beta chain came from a study of blood T cell repertoires in COVID-19. Study context: Acute and convalescent COVID-19 samples came from the United States, Italy and Spain. PBMCs, B-cell-depleted T cells, or T cells provided the cDNA or gDNA that made up the material.

V lost 3 bases and J 0 bases, leaving 9 bases between the germline ends. Per the germline V gene, CDR1 is DFQATT and CDR2 is SNEGSKA (reference sequence). CDR3 length equals 14 residues. In the authors' methods: Amplification from reference gene primers served as the basis for estimated nucleated cell counts. The repertoire was sequenced with immunoSEQ multiplex PCR; TCRdb's copy has only in-frame clones and lacks some. V and J calls and clone size are those listed in that table; D and trimming were worked out from the DNA. The sample holds roughly 180,000 clones; 79% are singletons and the top ten take more than 6.5%. Seattle's cohort entered during active infection and was followed longitudinally.

This receptor was obtained from a woman aged 55-69 years with COVID-19, enrolled during active disease. The rearrangement joins TRBV20-1 to TRBJ1-5; no firm D call. The material sequenced was peripheral blood. CDR3 in DNA: TGCAGTGCTAGTATTTCCTATAGCAATCAGCCCCAGCATTTT. This codes for CSASISYSNQPQHF.